This T cell receptor (beta chain) was retrieved from a study of follicular helper T cells after annual influenza vaccination. Indicated time point: 2013-2014 season, 7 days after vaccination. Adults received seasonal inactivated influenza vaccine, with sorted blood CD4 subsets sequenced before and after. Germline CDR1 SGHRS, CDR2 YFSETQ. The CDR3 contains 15 residues. V lost 4 bases and J lost 0; bases outside the gene matches: 4. Method: immunoSEQ multiplex PCR; TCRdb's copy keeps in-frame clones and lacks some. The sample yields 9,500 to 10,000 clones, 80% to 85% seen once. Notes on this clone: The antigen is undetermined.

Study outcomes and limitations: Day 7 ICOS+CD38+ clones were most often found later in ICOS-CD38- cTfh cells.

This clonotype was obtained from an adult who received the influenza vaccine. This chain links TRBV5-1 with TRBJ2-1; 7 nucleotides match TRBD1. Source: CXCR5- memory CD4+ T cells sorted from blood, taken 7 days after influenza vaccination. The CDR3 DNA reads as TGCGCCAGCAGCGAGACAGGGAGCTCCTACAATGAGCAGTTCTTC. It translates to CASSETGSSYNEQFF. Based on the CDR3 plus reference TRBV5-1 and TRBJ2-1, the full variable domain is KAGVTQTPRYLIKTRGQQVTLSCSPISGHRSVSWYQQTPGQGLQFLFEYFSETQRNKGNFPGRFSGRQFSNSRSEMNVSTLELGDSALYLCASSETGSSYNEQFFGPGTRLTVL.